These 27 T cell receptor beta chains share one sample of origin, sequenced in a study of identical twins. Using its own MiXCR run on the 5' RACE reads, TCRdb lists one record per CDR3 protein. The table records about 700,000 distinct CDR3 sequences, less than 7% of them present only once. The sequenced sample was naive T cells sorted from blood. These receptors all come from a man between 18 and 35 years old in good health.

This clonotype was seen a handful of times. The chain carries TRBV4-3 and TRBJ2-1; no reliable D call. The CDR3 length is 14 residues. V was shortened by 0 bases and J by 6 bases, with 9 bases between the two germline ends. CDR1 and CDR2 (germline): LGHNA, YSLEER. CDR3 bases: TGCGCCAGCAGCCAAGATAGACCGTCCAATGAGCAGTTCTTC. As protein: CASSQDRPSNEQFF.

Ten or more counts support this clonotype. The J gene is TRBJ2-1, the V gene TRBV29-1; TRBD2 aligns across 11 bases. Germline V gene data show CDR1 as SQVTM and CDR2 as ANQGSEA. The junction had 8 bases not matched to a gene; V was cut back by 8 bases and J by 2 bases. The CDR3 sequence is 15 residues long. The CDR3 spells CSIWTSGSTYNEQFF. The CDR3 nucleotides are TGCAGCATATGGACTAGCGGGTCCACCTACAATGAGCAGTTCTTC.

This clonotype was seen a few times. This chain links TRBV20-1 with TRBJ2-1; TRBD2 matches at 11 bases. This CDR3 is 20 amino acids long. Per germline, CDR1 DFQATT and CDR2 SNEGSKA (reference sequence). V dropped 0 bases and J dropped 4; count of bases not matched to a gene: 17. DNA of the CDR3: TGCAGTGCTAGAGAAACGCAACTAGCGGGGGCCATAGTCGGATACAATGAGCAGTTCTTC. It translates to CSARETQLAGAIVGYNEQFF.

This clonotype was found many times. CDR3 sequence reads: CASSKEWGQGRPNYGYTF. The CDR3 DNA is TGTGCCAGCAGCAAAGAATGGGGCCAGGGCCGTCCTAACTATGGCTACACCTTC. The chain uses TRBV21-1 and TRBJ1-2; TRBD1, the D gene given by the table, was not confirmed from the DNA. TRBV21-1 is a documented pseudogene. CDR3 length: 18 amino acids.

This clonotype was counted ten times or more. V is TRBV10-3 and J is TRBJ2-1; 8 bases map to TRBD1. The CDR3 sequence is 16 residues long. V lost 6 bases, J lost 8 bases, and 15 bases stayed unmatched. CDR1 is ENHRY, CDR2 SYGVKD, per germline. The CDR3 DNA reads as TGTGCCATCAGAGAGAGAAGGGACAGGAACGGGGATGAGCAGTTCTTC. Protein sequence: CAIRERRDRNGDEQFF.

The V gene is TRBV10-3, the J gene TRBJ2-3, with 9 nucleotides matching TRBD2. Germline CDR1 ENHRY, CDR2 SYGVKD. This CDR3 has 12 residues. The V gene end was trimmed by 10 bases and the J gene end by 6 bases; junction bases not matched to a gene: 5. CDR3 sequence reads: CATREGMDTQYF. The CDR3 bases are TGTGCCACGCGGGAGGGGATGGATACGCAGTATTTT.

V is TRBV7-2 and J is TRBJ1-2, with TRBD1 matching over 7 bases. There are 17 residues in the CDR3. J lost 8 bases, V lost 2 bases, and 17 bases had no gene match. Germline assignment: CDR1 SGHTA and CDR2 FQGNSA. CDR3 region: CASSLLGDSAASWGYTF. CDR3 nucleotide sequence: TGTGCCAGCAGCTTATTAGGGGACAGCGCTGCTTCATGGGGCTACACCTTC.

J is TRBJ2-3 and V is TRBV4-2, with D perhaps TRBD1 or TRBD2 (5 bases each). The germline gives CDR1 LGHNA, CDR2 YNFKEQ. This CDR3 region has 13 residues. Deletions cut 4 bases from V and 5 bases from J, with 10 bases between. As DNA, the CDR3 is TGTGCCAGCAGCCTAAAGAGGGGAGATACGCAGTATTTT. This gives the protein CASSLKRGDTQYF.

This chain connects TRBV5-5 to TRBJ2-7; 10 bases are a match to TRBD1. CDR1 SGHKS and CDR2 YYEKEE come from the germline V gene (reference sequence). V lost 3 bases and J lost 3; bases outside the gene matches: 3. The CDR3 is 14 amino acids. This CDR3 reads CASSYGTGVYEQYV. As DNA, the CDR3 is TGTGCCAGCAGCTACGGGACAGGGGTCTACGAGCAGTACGTC.

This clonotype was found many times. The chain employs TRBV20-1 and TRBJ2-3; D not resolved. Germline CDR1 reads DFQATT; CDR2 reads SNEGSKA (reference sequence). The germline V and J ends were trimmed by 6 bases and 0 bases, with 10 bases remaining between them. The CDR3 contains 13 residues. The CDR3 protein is CSALLVSTDTQYF. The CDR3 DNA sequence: TGCAGTGCCCTGCTAGTGAGCACAGATACGCAGTATTTT.

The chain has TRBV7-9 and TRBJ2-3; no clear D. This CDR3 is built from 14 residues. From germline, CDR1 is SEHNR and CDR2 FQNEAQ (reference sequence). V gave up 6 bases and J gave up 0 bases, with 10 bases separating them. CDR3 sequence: CASRLASSTDTQYF. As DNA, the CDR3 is TGTGCCAGCAGACTGGCCTCTAGCACAGATACGCAGTATTTT. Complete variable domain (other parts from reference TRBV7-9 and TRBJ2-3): DTGVSQNPRHKITKRGQNVTFRCDPISEHNRLYWYRQTLGQGPEFLTYFQNEAQLEKSRLLSDRFSAERPKGSFSTLEIQRTEQGDSAMYLCASRLASSTDTQYFGPGTRLTVL.

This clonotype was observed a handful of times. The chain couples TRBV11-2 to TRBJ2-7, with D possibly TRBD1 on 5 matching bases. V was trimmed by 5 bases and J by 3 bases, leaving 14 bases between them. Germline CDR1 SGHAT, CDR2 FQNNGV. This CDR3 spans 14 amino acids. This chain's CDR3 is CASSVGPFDYEQYV. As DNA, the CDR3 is TGTGCCAGCAGCGTGGGGCCTTTTGACTACGAGCAGTACGTC.

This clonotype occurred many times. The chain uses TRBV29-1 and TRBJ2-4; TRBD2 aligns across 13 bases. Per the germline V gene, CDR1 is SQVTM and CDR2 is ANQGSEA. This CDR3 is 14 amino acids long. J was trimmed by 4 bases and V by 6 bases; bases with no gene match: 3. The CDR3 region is CSVEGLAGKNIQYF. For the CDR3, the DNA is TGCAGCGTCGAGGGACTAGCGGGAAAAAACATTCAGTACTTC.

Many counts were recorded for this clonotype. In nucleotides, the CDR3 is TGTGCCAGCAGCGCCGGGACTAGCGGGAATTTGGAGACCCAGTACTTC. Its translation: CASSAGTSGNLETQYF. This chain connects TRBV2 to TRBJ2-5, with 13 nucleotides matching TRBD2. The CDR3 is 16 residues long. CDR1 and CDR2 from the germline V gene are SNHLY and FYNNEI. Losses at the gene ends were 6 bases for V and 5 bases for J; bases not matched to a gene: 9.

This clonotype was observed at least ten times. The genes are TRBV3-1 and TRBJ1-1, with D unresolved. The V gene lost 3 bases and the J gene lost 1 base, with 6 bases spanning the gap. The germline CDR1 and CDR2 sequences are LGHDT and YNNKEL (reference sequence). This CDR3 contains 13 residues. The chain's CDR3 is CASSQVGNTEAFF. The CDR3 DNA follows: TGTGCCAGCAGCCAGGTTGGGAACACTGAAGCTTTCTTT. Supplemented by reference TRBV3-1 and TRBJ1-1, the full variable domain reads DTAVSQTPKYLVTQMGNDKSIKCEQNLGHDTMYWYKQDSKKFLKIMFSYNNKELIINETVPNRFSPKSPDKAHLNLHINSLELGDSAVYFCASSQVGNTEAFFGQGTRLTVV.

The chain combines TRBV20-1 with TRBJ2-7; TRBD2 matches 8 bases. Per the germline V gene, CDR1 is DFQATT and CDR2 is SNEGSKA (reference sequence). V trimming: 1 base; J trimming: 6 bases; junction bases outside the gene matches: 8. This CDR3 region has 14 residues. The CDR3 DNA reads TGCAGTGCTAGAGTGTCAGCGGGAGTCGGCGAGCAGTACTTC. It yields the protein CSARVSAGVGEQYF.

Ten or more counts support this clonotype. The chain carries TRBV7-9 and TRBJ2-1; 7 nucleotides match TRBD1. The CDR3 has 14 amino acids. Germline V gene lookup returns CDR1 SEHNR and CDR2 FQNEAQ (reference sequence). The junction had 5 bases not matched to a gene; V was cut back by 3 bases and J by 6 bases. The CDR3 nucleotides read TGTGCCAGCAGCTTTTTGGGGACAGCCAATGAGCAGTTCTTC. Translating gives CASSFLGTANEQFF.

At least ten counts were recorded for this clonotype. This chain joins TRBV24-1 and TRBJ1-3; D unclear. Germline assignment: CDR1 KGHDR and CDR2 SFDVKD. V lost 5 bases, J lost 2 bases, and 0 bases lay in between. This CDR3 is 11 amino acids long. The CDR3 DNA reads TGTGCCACCAGTGCTGGAAACACCATATATTTT. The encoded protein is CATSAGNTIYF.

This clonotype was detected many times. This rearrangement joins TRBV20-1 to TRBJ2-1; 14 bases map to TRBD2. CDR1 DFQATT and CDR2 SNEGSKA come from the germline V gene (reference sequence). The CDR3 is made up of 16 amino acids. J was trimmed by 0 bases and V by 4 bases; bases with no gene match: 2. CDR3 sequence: CSATGTSGSSYNEQFF. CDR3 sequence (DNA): TGCAGTGCTACTGGGACTAGCGGGAGCTCCTACAATGAGCAGTTCTTC.

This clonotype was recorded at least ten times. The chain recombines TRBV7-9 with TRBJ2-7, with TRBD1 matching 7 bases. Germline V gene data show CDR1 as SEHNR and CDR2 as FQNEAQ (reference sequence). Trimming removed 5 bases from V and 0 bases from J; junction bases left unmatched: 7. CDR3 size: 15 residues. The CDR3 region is CASSTYRGRSYEQYF. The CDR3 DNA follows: TGTGCCAGCAGCACCTACAGGGGCCGCTCCTACGAGCAGTACTTC. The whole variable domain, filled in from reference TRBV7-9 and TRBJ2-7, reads DTGVSQNPRHKITKRGQNVTFRCDPISEHNRLYWYRQTLGQGPEFLTYFQNEAQLEKSRLLSDRFSAERPKGSFSTLEIQRTEQGDSAMYLCASSTYRGRSYEQYFGPGTRLTVT.

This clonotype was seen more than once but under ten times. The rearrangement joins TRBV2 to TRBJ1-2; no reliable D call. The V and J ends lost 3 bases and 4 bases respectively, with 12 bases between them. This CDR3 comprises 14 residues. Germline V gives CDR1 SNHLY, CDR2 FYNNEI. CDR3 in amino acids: CASSEETESYGYTF. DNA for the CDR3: TGTGCCAGCAGTGAGGAAACAGAATCCTATGGCTACACCTTC.

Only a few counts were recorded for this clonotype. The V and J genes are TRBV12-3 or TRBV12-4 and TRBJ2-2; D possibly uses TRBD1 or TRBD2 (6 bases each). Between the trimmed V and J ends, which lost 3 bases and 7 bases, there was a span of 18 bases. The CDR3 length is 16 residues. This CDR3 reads CASSFYRGPQSGELFF. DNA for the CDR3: TGTGCCAGCAGTTTTTATCGGGGGCCTCAGAGCGGGGAGCTGTTTTTT.

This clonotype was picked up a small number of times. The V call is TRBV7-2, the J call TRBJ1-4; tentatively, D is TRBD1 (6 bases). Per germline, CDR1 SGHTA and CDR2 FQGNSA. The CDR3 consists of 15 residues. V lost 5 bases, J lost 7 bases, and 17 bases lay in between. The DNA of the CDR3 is TGTGCCAGCAGCAATGGACAGTCCAGGGGTGAAAAACTGTTTTTT. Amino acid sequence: CASSNGQSRGEKLFF.

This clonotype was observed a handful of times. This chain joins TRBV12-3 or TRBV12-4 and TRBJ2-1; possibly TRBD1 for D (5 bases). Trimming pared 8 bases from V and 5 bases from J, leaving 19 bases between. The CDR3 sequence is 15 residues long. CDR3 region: CASRQGGPTHNEQFF. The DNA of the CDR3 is TGTGCCAGCCGCCAGGGCGGACCTACCCACAATGAGCAGTTCTTC.

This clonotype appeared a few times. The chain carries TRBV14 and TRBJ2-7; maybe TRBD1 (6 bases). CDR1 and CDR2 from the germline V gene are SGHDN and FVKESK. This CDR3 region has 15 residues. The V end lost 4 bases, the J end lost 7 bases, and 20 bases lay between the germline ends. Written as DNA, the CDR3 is TGTGCCAGCAGCCCAGGGCGGCAGGGGCCGCGGGAGCAGTACTTC. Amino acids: CASSPGRQGPREQYF.

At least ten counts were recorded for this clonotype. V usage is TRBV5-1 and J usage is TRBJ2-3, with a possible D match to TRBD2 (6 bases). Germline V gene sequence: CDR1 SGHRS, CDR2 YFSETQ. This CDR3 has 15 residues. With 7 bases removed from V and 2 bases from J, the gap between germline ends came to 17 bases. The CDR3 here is CASCPLGEATDTQYF. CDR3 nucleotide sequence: TGCGCCAGCTGTCCTCTGGGGGAGGCCACAGATACGCAGTATTTT.

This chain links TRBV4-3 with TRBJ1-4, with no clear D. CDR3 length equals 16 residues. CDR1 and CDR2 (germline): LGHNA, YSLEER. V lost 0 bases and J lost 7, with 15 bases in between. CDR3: CASSQDSPGEGEKLFF. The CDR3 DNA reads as TGCGCCAGCAGCCAAGATTCCCCCGGGGAAGGTGAAAAACTGTTTTTT.